This T cell receptor beta chain was identified during a study of T cell changes during pregnancy in multiple sclerosis (dated by TCRdb to between 2018 and 2021). Notes on the research overall: In women with multiple sclerosis, the researchers looked at how the T cell repertoire shifted as pregnancy progressed.

Remarks on this clone: Its binding antigen is unknown. No much larger clone is present one base from it, and per-base qualities are unavailable.

Counted from cysteine to phenylalanine, this CDR3 has 18 amino acids. Only CDR3 DNA remains: 54 bases, in frame from the first base. Clipping removes 5 bases from V and 1 base from J, with 14 as the unmatched junction base count. CDR1 and CDR2 (MNHEY, SMNVEV) derive from the germline V gene (reference sequence). Library construction relied on the immunoSEQ multiplex PCR assay. TCRdb holds this immuneACCESS table with in-frame rearrangements only. Some clones are missing; in checked studies, unresolved V genes explain under half, and the rest has no known cause. The sample data list over 35,000 clones, and roughly 90% of these were observed just once. The top ten clonotypes cover over 6.5% of the sample.

This specimen consisted of CD8+ T cells from peripheral blood mononuclear cells, obtained before pregnancy. Here the chain combines TRBV27 and TRBJ2-3; 8 central bases correspond to TRBD1. The sequence derives from a female donor with multiple sclerosis, enrolled in a pregnancy study. The CDR3 amino acid sequence is: CASSRLSTGGRGTDTQYF. The bases read TGTGCCAGCAGTAGACTCTCAACAGGGGGTCGGGGCACAGATACGCAGTATTTT.